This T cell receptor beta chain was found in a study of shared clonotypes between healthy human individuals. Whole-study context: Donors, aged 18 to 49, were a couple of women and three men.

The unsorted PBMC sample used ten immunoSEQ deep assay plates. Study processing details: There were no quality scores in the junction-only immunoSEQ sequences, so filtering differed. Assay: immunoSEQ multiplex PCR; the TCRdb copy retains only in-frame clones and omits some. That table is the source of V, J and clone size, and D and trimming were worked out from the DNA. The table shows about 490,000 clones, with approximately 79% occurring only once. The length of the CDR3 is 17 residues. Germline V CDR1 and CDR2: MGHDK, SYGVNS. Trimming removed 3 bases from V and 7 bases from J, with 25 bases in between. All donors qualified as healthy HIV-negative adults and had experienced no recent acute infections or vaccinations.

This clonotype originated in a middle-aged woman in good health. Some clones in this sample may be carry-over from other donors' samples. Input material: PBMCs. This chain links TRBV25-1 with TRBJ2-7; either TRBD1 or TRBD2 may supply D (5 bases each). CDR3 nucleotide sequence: TGTGCCAGCAGTGATTTGGTAGCTGGGACGGGCTACGGGGAGCAGTACTTC. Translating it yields CASSDLVAGTGYGEQYF.